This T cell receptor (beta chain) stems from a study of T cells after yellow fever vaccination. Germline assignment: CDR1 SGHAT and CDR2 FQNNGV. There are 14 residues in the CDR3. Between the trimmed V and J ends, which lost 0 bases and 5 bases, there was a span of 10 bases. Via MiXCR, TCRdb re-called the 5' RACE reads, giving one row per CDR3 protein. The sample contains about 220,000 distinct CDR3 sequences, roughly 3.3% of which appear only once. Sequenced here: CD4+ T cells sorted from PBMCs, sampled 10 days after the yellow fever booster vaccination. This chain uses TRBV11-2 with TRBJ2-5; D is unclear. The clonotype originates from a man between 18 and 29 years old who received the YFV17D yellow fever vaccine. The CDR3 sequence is CASSLDWEWETQYF. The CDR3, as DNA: TGTGCCAGCAGCTTAGATTGGGAATGGGAGACCCAGTACTTC.